The present entry profiles one TCR beta chain with its context. These data originate in a study of blood T cell repertoires in COVID-19. TCRdb keeps only in-frame clones here, not all; method: immunoSEQ multiplex PCR. The sample lists about 220,000 clones, around 80% seen once, with 20% in the top ten. The sample was peripheral blood. This TCR came from a man aged 30 to 45 with active or convalescent COVID-19.

The CDR3 protein is CASSFTSLVRVSEQYF. DNA of the CDR3: TGTGCCAGCAGTTTTACTAGTTTGGTACGCGTTTCCGAGCAGTACTTC. The chain links TRBV28 to TRBJ2-7; D is possibly TRBD2 (5 bases). The CDR3 contains 16 residues. CDR1 and CDR2 from the germline V gene are MDHEN and SYDVKM. V lost 3 bases and J 6 bases, leaving 21 bases between the germline ends.